This TCR beta chain was profiled in a study of blood T cell repertoires in COVID-19. Looking at the study overall: The origin of the acute and convalescent COVID-19 samples was the United States, Italy and Spain.

Here immunoSEQ multiplex PCR was the method, and the copy in TCRdb shows in-frame clones only, minus some. Among more than 150,000 clones listed, about 75% were seen once. CDR3 length: 15 residues. V lost 3 bases to trimming and J lost 0 bases, with 11 bases between them. Germline V lookup: CDR1 MNHNS, CDR2 SASEGT. The source material was peripheral blood. The V and J genes are TRBV6-1 and TRBJ1-2; D is unresolved. This receptor was identified in a woman aged 70-85 years with acute or convalescent COVID-19. CDR3 DNA sequence: TGTGCCAGCAGTGATCCCCTAAAAGCTAACTATGGCTACACCTTC. Translated, it gives CASSDPLKANYGYTF.